This T cell receptor (beta chain) was documented in a study of diagnostic markers for celiac disease (dated by TCRdb to about 2020). These reads were obtained on an Illumina MiSeq. The reads went through TCRdb reprocessing, and each CDR3 protein sequence gets one entry with no DNA. The sample's table covers some 730 distinct CDR3 sequences. The top ten clonotypes cover 61% of the sample. The CDR3 goes from the cysteine to the phenylalanine over 14 residues. No coding sequence is recorded. CDR1 and CDR2, per the germline V gene, are SGHVS and FQNEAQ. A remark on this clonotype: Its specific antigen is unknown.

Sequencing used either unsorted cells or a sorted T cell fraction (not recorded which). The rearranged chain carries TRBV7-8 and TRBJ2-5. The TCR comes from a human donor. The CDR3 amino acid sequence is: CASSSSGRDETQYF.